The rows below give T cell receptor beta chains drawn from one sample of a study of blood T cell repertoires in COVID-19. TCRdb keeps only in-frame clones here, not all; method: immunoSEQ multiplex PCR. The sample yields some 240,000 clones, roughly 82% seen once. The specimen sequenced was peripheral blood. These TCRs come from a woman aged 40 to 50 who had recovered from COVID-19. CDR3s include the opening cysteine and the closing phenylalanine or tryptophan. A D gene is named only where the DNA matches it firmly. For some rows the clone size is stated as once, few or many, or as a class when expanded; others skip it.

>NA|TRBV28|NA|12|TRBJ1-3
TGTGCCAGCCAAAACATGGGAAACACCATATATTTT
CASQNMGNTIYF
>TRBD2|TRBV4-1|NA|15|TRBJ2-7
TGCGCCAGCAGCCAAGCGAGCGGGAACTCCTACGAGCAGTACTTC
CASSQASGNSYEQYF
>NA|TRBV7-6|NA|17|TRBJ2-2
TGTGCCAGCAGCTTAAGGGCAGGGGTGGAATTGACCGGGGAGCTGTTTTTT
CASSLRAGVELTGELFF
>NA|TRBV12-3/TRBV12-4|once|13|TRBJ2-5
TGTGCCAGCAGTTTCACAGGGTTAGAGACCCAGTACTTC
CASSFTGLETQYF
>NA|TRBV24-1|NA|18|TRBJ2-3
TGTGCCACCAGTGATTCAGCTGTCGTAGGGGCTCGCACAGATACGCAGTATTTT
CATSDSAVVGARTDTQYF
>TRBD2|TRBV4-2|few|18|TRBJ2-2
TGTGCCAGCAGCCCGCTAAACTTAGCGGGGGACGTCACCGGGGAGCTGTTTTTT
CASSPLNLAGDVTGELFF
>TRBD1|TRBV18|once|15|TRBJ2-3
TGTGCCAGCTCACTTTCGACAGGGGGCACAGATACGCAGTATTTT
CASSLSTGGTDTQYF
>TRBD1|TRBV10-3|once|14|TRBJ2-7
TGTGCCAGTCTAAATGGGACAGGGGATATCGAGCAGTACTTC
CASLNGTGDIEQYF
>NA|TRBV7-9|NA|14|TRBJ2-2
TGTGCCAGCAGCTTAGGCGCGAACACCGGGGAGCTGTTTTTT
CASSLGANTGELFF
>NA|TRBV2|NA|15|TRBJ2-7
TGTGCCAGCAGTGAGGGCGGGATCAACTTGTCCGAGCAGTACTTC
CASSEGGINLSEQYF
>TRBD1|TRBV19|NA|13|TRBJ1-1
TGTGCCAGTATCCCGGACAGGGGCACTGAAGCTTTCTTT
CASIPDRGTEAFF
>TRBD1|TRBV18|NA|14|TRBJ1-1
TGTGCCAGCTCTCCGGGACAGGGCGGCACTGAAGCTTTCTTT
CASSPGQGGTEAFF
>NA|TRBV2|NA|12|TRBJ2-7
TGTGCCAGCAGGGGGTCCGGCGGGGAGCAGTACTTC
CASRGSGGEQYF
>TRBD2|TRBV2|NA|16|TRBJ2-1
TGTGCCAGCAGTGCATGGACTAGCGGGGGGGATGATGAGCAGTTCTTC
CASSAWTSGGDDEQFF
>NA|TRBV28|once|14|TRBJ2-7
TGTGCCAGCAGTTTATGGGACAGTTCCTACGAGCAGTACTTC
CASSLWDSSYEQYF
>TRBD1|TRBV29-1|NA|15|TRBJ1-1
TGCAGCGTGGGACAGGGTTGGGGGATGAACACTGAAGCTTTCTTT
CSVGQGWGMNTEAFF
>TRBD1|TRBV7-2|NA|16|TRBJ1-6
TGTGCCAGCAGCTTAGTGGCAGGGGGCTACAATTCACCCCTCCACTTT
CASSLVAGGYNSPLHF
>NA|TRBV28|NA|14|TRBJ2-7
TGTGCCAGCAGTTCCTCCATGAGCTCCTACGAGCAGTACTTC
CASSSSMSSYEQYF
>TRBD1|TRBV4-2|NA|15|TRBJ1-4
TGTGCCAGCAGCCAGGTGGGACAGGGAAATGAAAAACTGTTTTTT
CASSQVGQGNEKLFF
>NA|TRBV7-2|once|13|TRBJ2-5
TGTGCCAGCAGCTTGGGGGGGCACGAGACCCAGTACTTC
CASSLGGHETQYF
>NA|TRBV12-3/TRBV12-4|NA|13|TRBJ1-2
TGTGCCAGCAGCAATATGGGCCCGAGTGGCTACACCTTC
CASSNMGPSGYTF
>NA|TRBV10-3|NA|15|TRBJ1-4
TGTGCCATCAGTGAGTCGACCGGGGGTGATGAAAAACTGTTTTTT
CAISESTGGDEKLFF
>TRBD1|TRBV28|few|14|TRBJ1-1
TGTGCCAGCAGTTCCGGACAGGGGAACACTGAAGCTTTCTTT
CASSSGQGNTEAFF
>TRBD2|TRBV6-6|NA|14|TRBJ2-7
TGTGCCAGCAGGGGGACTAGCGGGGGTAGCGAGCAGTACTTC
CASRGTSGGSEQYF
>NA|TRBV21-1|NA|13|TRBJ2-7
TGTGCCAGCAGAGGAGGGGCCCCCTACGAGCAGTACTTC
CASRGGAPYEQYF
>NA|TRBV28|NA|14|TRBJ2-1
TGTGCCAGCAGCGAGGTGCTCGCCTACAATGAGCAGTTCTTC
CASSEVLAYNEQFF
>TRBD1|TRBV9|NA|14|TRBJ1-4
TGTGCCAGCAGCACGGGACAGGGGAATGAAAAACTGTTTTTT
CASSTGQGNEKLFF
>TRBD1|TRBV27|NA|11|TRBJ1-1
TGTGCCAGCAAGGGGACAGGGTTTGCTGTATTT
CASKGTGFAVF
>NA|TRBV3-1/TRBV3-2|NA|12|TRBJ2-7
TGTGCCAGCAGCCAGTCGGGACTTGAGCAGTACTTC
CASSQSGLEQYF
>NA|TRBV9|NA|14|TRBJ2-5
TGTGCCAGCAGCGTAGGGGGCCTACAAGAGACCCAGTACTTC
CASSVGGLQETQYF
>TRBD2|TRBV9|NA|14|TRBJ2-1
TGTGCCAGCAATCGCGGGGGGGCGATCAATGAGCAGTTCTTC
CASNRGGAINEQFF
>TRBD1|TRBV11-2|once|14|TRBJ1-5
TGTGCCAGCAGCTTCCGACAGGGTGGACAGCCCCAGCATTTT
CASSFRQGGQPQHF
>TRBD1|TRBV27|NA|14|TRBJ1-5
TGTGCCAGCACTAAAATACAGGGGAGTCAGCCCCAGCATTTT
CASTKIQGSQPQHF
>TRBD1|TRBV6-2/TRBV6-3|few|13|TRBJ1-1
TGTGCCAGCAGTGACAGGGGGAACACTGAAGCTTTCTTT
CASSDRGNTEAFF
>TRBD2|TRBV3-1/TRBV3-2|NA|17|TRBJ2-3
TGTGCCAGCAGCCGACTAGCGGGGAAGGCTCGCACAGATACGCAGTATTTT
CASSRLAGKARTDTQYF
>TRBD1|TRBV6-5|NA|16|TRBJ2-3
TGTGCCAGCAGTTACTTAGACAGGGGGGGCACAGATACGCAGTATTTT
CASSYLDRGGTDTQYF
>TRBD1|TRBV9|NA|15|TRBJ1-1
TGTGCCAGCAACCGGGACAGAGATTTAAACACTGAAGCTTTCTTT
CASNRDRDLNTEAFF
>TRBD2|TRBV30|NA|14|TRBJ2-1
TGTGCCTGGGACCGACTAGCGGCCAACAATGAGCAGTTCTTC
CAWDRLAANNEQFF
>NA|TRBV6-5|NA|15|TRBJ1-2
TGTGCCAGCAGTCCCGGGACTCTAGCTAACTATGGCTACACCTTC
CASSPGTLANYGYTF
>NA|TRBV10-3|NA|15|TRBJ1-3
TGTGCCGCCTTGGGGGGGGCCGTTAATGGAAACACCATATATTTT
CAALGGAVNGNTIYF
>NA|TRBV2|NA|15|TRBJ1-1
TGTGCCAGCAGGGTAGCGGGAGCCCCGAACACTGAAGCTTTCTTT
CASRVAGAPNTEAFF
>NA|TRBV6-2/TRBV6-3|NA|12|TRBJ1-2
TGTGCCAGCAGTTACCAGGCCTATGGCTACACCTTC
CASSYQAYGYTF
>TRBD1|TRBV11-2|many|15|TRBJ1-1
TGTGCCAGCAGCTTAGACTACAGGGGAAACCCCGAAGCTTTCTTT
CASSLDYRGNPEAFF
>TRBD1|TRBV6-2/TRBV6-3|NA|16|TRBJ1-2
TGTGCCAGCAGCCCCAGAGGGACAGGGCTCCTGCAAGGCTACACCTTC
CASSPRGTGLLQGYTF
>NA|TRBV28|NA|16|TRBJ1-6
TGTGCCAGCAGCCGTCGGGACAACTCCTATAATTCACCCCTCCACTTT
CASSRRDNSYNSPLHF
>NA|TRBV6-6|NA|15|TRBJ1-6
TGTGCCAGCAGTTACTCAGGGACTCCAAATTCACCCCTCCACTTT
CASSYSGTPNSPLHF